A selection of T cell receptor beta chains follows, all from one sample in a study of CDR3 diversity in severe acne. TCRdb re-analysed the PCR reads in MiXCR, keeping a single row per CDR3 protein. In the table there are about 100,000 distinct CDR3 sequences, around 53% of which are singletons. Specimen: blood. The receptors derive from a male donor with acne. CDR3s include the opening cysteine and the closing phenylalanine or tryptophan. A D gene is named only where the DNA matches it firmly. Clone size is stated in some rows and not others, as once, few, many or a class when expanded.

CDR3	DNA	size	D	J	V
CATSGSGTQYF	TGTGCCACCAGTGGAAGTGGTACGCAGTATTTT	NA	NA	TRBJ2-3	TRBV24-1
CATRGTGNTEAFF	TGTGCCACCAGGGGGACAGGGAATACTGAAGCTTTCTTT	many	TRBD1	TRBJ1-1	TRBV24-1
CASSQVVGGPVDTQYF	TGTGCCAGCAGCCAAGTCGTGGGAGGGCCGGTAGATACGCAGTATTTT	NA	TRBD2	TRBJ2-3	TRBV14
CASRAWQGASGIYEQYF	TGTGCCAGCAGAGCCTGGCAGGGGGCTAGCGGGATCTACGAGCAGTACTTC	NA	NA	TRBJ2-7	TRBV2
CASSFSRNPGEQYF	TGTGCCAGCAGCTTTTCCCGTAACCCCGGGGAGCAGTACTTC	NA	NA	TRBJ2-7	TRBV7-9
CASSFASSNEQYF	TGTGCCAGCAGTTTTGCTAGTTCCAACGAGCAGTACTTC	NA	NA	TRBJ2-7	TRBV28
CASSLAEIRRTGCVF	TGTGCCAGCAGCTTAGCGGAGATCAGACGGACAGGGTGTGTCTTT	NA	TRBD1	TRBJ1-1	TRBV7-6
CASSSLGLGADTQYF	TGTGCCAGCAGTTCCCTGGGACTAGGAGCAGATACGCAGTATTTT	NA	TRBD2	TRBJ2-3	TRBV12-3/TRBV12-4
CASGKGTSGVNEQFF	TGTGCCAGCGGGAAAGGGACTAGCGGGGTGAATGAGCAGTTCTTC	many	TRBD2	TRBJ2-1	TRBV2
CASSARFELSGANVLTF	TGTGCCAGCAGCGCCCGCTTTGAGCTGTCCGGGGCCAACGTCCTGACTTTC	many	NA	TRBJ2-6	TRBV7-9
CALTEPGDSEAFF	TGCGCCTTAACGGAACCGGGAGATAGTGAAGCTTTCTTT	NA	NA	TRBJ1-1	TRBV5-1
CATSDSLIGASGANVLTF	TGTGCCACCAGTGATTCCTTGATCGGGGCGTCTGGGGCCAACGTCCTGACTTTC	NA	NA	TRBJ2-6	TRBV24-1
CASKTANTGKLFF	TGCGCCAGCAAGACAGCTAACACCGGGAAGCTGTTTTTT	many	NA	TRBJ2-2	TRBV10-2
CATSRERGSGSLTGELFF	TGTGCCACCAGCAGAGAGCGGGGTAGCGGGAGTCTCACCGGGGAGCTGTTTTTT	NA	TRBD2	TRBJ2-2	TRBV15
CAISFTGTQQFF	TGTGCCATCAGCTTCACCGGGACTCAGCAGTTCTTC	once	NA	TRBJ2-1	TRBV7-3
CASSPRGTGGPGELFF	TGTGCCAGCAGCCCTCGCGGGACAGGGGGCCCCGGGGAGCTGTTTTTT	NA	TRBD1	TRBJ2-2	TRBV9
CASSGRDNEQFF	TGTGCCAGCAGCGGGAGGGACAATGAGCAGTTCTTC	NA	TRBD2	TRBJ2-1	TRBV2
CASSFDRGGYTF	TGTGCCAGCAGCTTTGACAGGGGGGGCTACACCTTC	NA	TRBD1	TRBJ1-2	TRBV13
CSVEGSSYEQYF	TGCAGCGTAGAAGGGAGCTCCTACGAGCAGTACTTC	NA	NA	TRBJ2-7	TRBV29-1
CASSLSRRGNSPLHF	TGTGCCAGCAGTTTAAGTCGCAGGGGGAATTCACCCCTCCACTTT	few	TRBD1	TRBJ1-6	TRBV28
CASSLEMGRGTYEQYF	TGTGCCAGCAGCTTAGAGATGGGCAGGGGTACCTACGAGCAGTACTTC	many	NA	TRBJ2-7	TRBV11-3
CSAREVTGELFF	TGCAGTGCTAGAGAGGTCACCGGGGAGCTGTTTTTT	few	NA	TRBJ2-2	TRBV20-1
CASSLMGRVDTGELFF	TGTGCCAGCAGCTTAATGGGCAGGGTCGACACCGGGGAGCTGTTTTTT	many	NA	TRBJ2-2	TRBV7-3
CSVLTGRNTEAFF	TGCAGCGTTCTGACAGGCAGGAACACTGAAGCTTTCTTT	many	NA	TRBJ1-1	TRBV29-1
CASSLAPPGGEYSLGYGYTF	TGTGCCAGCAGTTTAGCCCCTCCGGGGGGGGAGTACTCCTTAGGCTATGGCTACACCTTC	NA	NA	TRBJ1-2	TRBV12-3/TRBV12-4
CASQGSDYGYTF	TGTGCCAGCCAGGGTAGTGACTATGGCTACACCTTC	NA	NA	TRBJ1-2	TRBV28
CASSFQGYEQYF	TGTGCCAGCAGCTTCCAGGGCTACGAGCAGTACTTC	NA	NA	TRBJ2-7	TRBV7-9
CASSLNQEGDTQYF	TGTGCCAGCAGCTTGAACCAAGAGGGCGATACGCAGTATTTT	many	NA	TRBJ2-3	TRBV5-4
CASSEQGLDIQYF	TGTGCCAGCAGTGAACAGGGTTTGGACATTCAGTACTTC	many	NA	TRBJ2-4	TRBV12-3/TRBV12-4
CASNSGSVEQFF	TGTGCCAGTAACAGCGGGAGTGTTGAGCAGTTCTTC	NA	TRBD2	TRBJ2-1	TRBV19
CASSEGAGADNEQFF	TGTGCCAGCAGTGAAGGGGCGGGAGCGGACAATGAGCAGTTCTTC	few	TRBD2	TRBJ2-1	TRBV2
CASSAPGTGGLHEQFF	TGTGCCAGCAGTGCTCCCGGGACAGGGGGCCTTCATGAGCAGTTCTTC	few	TRBD1	TRBJ2-1	TRBV25-1
CSAPSGRGVYEQYF	TGCAGTGCCCCTAGCGGGAGGGGCGTATACGAGCAGTACTTC	many	TRBD2	TRBJ2-7	TRBV20-1
CASSESNGRAEEQYF	TGCGCCAGCAGTGAGTCGAACGGGAGGGCCGAAGAGCAGTACTTC	NA	TRBD2	TRBJ2-7	TRBV10-1
CASSIRTGGRGETQYF	TGTGCCAGTAGTATAAGGACAGGGGGAAGAGGGGAGACCCAGTACTTC	many	TRBD1	TRBJ2-5	TRBV19
CASSFPGGADTQYF	TGTGCCAGCAGCTTTCCAGGGGGAGCAGATACGCAGTATTTT	many	TRBD1	TRBJ2-3	TRBV7-2
CASSLILSYEQYF	TGTGCCAGCAGCTTAATCCTCTCCTACGAGCAGTACTTC	many	NA	TRBJ2-7	TRBV5-5
CASSSYSLSGGNGYTF	TGTGCCAGCAGTTCGTACTCCCTCAGCGGGGGAAATGGCTACACCTTC	once	NA	TRBJ1-2	TRBV7-3
CASSFKAGGHEQFF	TGTGCCAGCAGTTTTAAAGCGGGAGGACATGAGCAGTTCTTC	NA	TRBD2	TRBJ2-1	TRBV12-3/TRBV12-4
CASSPIRIGGAKETLYF	TGTGCCAGCTCACCCATCCGAATCGGCGGCGCCAAAGAGACCCTGTACTTC	NA	NA	TRBJ2-5	TRBV18
CASSYGQSREQYF	TGTGCCAGCAGCTACGGCCAGTCTCGGGAGCAGTACTTC	NA	NA	TRBJ2-7	TRBV5-6
CASRTRNSGAYNEQFF	TGTGCCAGTAGGACGCGAAACTCCGGGGCTTACAATGAGCAGTTCTTC	NA	NA	TRBJ2-1	TRBV19
CASSQDSRGNTEAFF	TGCGCCAGCAGCCAAGATTCCAGGGGCAACACTGAAGCTTTCTTT	NA	NA	TRBJ1-1	TRBV4-1
CASSVDTYTGELFF	TGTGCCAGCAGCGTCGACACGTACACCGGGGAGCTGTTTTTT	medium-sized	NA	TRBJ2-2	TRBV9
CSARDGGQGAWSYNEQFF	TGCAGTGCTAGGGATGGGGGACAGGGGGCTTGGTCCTACAATGAGCAGTTCTTC	many	TRBD1	TRBJ2-1	TRBV20-1